This T cell receptor beta chain was sequenced during a study of blood T cell repertoires in COVID-19. Sequencing used immunoSEQ multiplex PCR; TCRdb keeps in-frame clones, though not all of them. Of about 210,000 clones listed, 85% are singletons. V gave up 2 bases and J gave up 1 base, with 8 bases separating them. Looked up from germline, CDR1 is ENHRY and CDR2 is SYGVKD. The length of the CDR3 is 14 residues. This receptor was taken from a man aged 50-59 years with COVID-19, enrolled during active disease. The material sequenced was peripheral blood. The chain is built from TRBV10-3 and TRBJ2-5; D is ambiguous. The CDR3 coding sequence is TGTGCCATCAGTGAGATTTCCTTCCAAGAGACCCAGTACTTC. Protein: CAISEISFQETQYF.